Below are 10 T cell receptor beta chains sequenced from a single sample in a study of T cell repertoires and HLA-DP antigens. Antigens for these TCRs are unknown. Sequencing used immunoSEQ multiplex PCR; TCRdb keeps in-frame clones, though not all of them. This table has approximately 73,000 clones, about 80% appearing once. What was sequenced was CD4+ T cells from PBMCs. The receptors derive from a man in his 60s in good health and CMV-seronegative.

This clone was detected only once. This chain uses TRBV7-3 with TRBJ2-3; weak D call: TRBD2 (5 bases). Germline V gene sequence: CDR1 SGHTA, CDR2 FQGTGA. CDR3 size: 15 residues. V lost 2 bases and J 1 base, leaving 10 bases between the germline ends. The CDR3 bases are TGTGCCAGCAGCTTAGGAGGCGTTCGCACAGATACGCAGTATTTT. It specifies CASSLGGVRTDTQYF. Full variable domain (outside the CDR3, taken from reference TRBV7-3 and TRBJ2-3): GAGVSQTPSNKVTEKGKYVELRCDPISGHTALYWYRQSLGQGPEFLIYFQGTGAADDSGLPNDRFFAVRPEGSVSTLKIQRTERGDSAVYLCASSLGGVRTDTQYFGPGTRLTVL.

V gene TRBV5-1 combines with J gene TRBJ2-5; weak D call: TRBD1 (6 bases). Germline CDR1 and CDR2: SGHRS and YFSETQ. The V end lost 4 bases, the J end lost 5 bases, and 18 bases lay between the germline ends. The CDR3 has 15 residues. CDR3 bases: TGCGCCAGCAGCCCCATGAGGGCAGGGGTCGAGACCCAGTACTTC. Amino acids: CASSPMRAGVETQYF.

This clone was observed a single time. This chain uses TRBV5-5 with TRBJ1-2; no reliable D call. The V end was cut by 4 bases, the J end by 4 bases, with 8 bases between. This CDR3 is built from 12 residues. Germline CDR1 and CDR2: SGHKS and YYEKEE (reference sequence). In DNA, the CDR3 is TGTGCCAGCAGCAGAAGCACCTATGGCTACACCTTC. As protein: CASSRSTYGYTF.

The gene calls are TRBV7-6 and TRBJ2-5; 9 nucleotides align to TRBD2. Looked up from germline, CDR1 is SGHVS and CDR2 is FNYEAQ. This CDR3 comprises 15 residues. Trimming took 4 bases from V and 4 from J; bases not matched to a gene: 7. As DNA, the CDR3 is TGTGCCAGCAGCTCTAGCGGGGTATCCCTAGAGACCCAGTACTTC. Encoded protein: CASSSSGVSLETQYF.

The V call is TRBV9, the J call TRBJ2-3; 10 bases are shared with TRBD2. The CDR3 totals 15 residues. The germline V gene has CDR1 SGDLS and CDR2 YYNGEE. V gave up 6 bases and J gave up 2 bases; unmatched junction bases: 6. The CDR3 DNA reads TGTGCCAGCAATAGCGGGGGGCTACCCACAGATACGCAGTATTTT. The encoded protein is CASNSGGLPTDTQYF.

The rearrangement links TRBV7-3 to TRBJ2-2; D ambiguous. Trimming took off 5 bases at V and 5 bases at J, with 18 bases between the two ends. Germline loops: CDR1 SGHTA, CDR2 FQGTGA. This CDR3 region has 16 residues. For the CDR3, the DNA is TGTGCCAGCAGCCCCCAGAGGTGGGGTGGGACCGGGGAGCTGTTTTTT. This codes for CASSPQRWGGTGELFF.

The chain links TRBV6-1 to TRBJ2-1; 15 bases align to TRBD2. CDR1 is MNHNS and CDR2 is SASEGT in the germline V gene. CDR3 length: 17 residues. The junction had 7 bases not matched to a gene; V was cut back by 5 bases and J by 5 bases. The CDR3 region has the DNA TGTGCCAGCAGTCAAGAGGGACTAGCGGGAGGAAACAATGAGCAGTTCTTC. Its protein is CASSQEGLAGGNNEQFF.

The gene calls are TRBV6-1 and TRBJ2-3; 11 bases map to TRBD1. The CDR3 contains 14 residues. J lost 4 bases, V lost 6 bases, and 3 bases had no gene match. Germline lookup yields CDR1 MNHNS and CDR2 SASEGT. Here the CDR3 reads CASRLDRGPDTQYF. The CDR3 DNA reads TGTGCCAGCAGACTGGACAGGGGGCCAGATACGCAGTATTTT.

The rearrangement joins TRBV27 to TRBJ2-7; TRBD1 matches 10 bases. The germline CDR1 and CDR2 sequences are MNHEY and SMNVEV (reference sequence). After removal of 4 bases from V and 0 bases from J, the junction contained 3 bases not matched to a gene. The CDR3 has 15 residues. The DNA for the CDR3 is TGTGCCAGCAGTTCCCGGGACAGGGGCTCCTACGAGCAGTACTTC. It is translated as CASSSRDRGSYEQYF.

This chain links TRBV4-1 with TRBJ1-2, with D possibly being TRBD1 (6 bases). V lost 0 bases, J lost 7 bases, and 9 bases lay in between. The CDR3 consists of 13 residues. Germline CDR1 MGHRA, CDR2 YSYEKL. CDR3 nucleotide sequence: TGCGCCAGCAGCCAAGAAGGGGGTCGTGGCTACACCTTC. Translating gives CASSQEGGRGYTF.